The present TCR beta chain was sequenced within a study of blood T cell repertoires in COVID-19. V was clipped by 4 bases and J by 5 bases; unmatched bases: 12. The CDR3 has 17 residues. Germline loops: CDR1 LGHDT, CDR2 YNNKEL (reference sequence). Generated by immunoSEQ multiplex PCR, the TCRdb table keeps only in-frame clones and is missing some. The data hold approximately 90,000 clones, with around 84% observed a single time. The chain joins TRBV3-1 (or the pseudogene TRBV3-2) to TRBJ2-2; 8 bases align to TRBD1. The sequenced sample consisted of peripheral blood. This clonotype was sampled from a man in his sixties with acute or convalescent COVID-19. CDR3 protein: CASSPKDRATRTGELFF. In DNA, the CDR3 is TGTGCCAGCAGCCCGAAGGACAGGGCGACGAGGACCGGGGAGCTGTTTTTT.